The 24 T cell receptor beta chains below come from one sample, sequenced in a study of blood T cell repertoires in COVID-19. The protocol was immunoSEQ multiplex PCR, while the TCRdb copy is restricted to in-frame clones and leaves out a portion. The sample consists of about 42,000 clones, roughly 73% of them appearing once. The sample taken for sequencing was peripheral blood. These receptors originate from a woman aged 70 to 79 with acute or convalescent COVID-19.

This chain joins TRBV19 and TRBJ2-1; D remains unclear. V was cut by 6 bases and J by 0 bases, with 9 bases left in between. Germline loops: CDR1 LNHDA, CDR2 SQIVND (reference sequence). This CDR3 comprises 14 residues. In nucleotides, the CDR3 is TGTGCCAGTAGAGTATTGAGCTCCTACAATGAGCAGTTCTTC. Amino acids: CASRVLSSYNEQFF.

The sample holds a few counts of this clone. The rearrangement uses TRBV5-8 and TRBJ2-7; D gene uncertain. The CDR3 has 17 residues. CDR1 SGHTS and CDR2 YDEGEE come from the germline V gene. Trimming took 2 bases from V and 0 from J, leaving 18 bases between them. CDR3 in amino acids: CASSFTRKEKFSYEQYF. Written as DNA, the CDR3 is TGTGCCAGCAGCTTCACCAGAAAGGAGAAATTCTCCTACGAGCAGTACTTC. Together with reference TRBV5-8 and TRBJ2-7, the CDR3 gives the full variable domain: EAGVTQSPTHLIKTRGQQATLRCSPISGHTSVYWYQQALGLGLQFLLWYDEGEERNRGNFPPRFSGRQFPNYSSELNVNALELEDSALYLCASSFTRKEKFSYEQYFGPGTRLTVT.

The chain uses TRBV27 and TRBJ1-6, with 7 bases identical to TRBD1. The junction had 6 bases not matched to a gene; V was cut back by 0 bases and J by 10 bases. The germline gives CDR1 MNHEY, CDR2 SMNVEV (reference sequence). This CDR3 is built from 15 residues. Here the CDR3 DNA reads TGTGCCAGCAGTTTATCCGACAGGGCTGGCTCACCCCTCCACTTT. Translated, it gives CASSLSDRAGSPLHF.

In DNA form, the CDR3 reads TGTGCCAGCAGCAAACAGGGGACCCGTTACAATCAGCCCCAGCATTTT. This codes for CASSKQGTRYNQPQHF. J is TRBJ1-5 and V is TRBV6-2 or TRBV6-3; 7 bases fit TRBD1. V shed 6 bases and J 3 bases; nucleotides not matched to a gene: 11. CDR1 MNHEY and CDR2 SVGEGT come from the germline V gene. The CDR3 is 16 residues long.

The chain couples TRBV10-2 to TRBJ2-3; 12 bases are shared with TRBD2. Per germline, CDR1 WSHSY and CDR2 SAAADI. The V gene end was trimmed by 0 bases and the J gene end by 7 bases; junction bases not matched to a gene: 2. This CDR3 contains 15 residues. The CDR3 DNA follows: TGCGCCAGCAGTGAGTCGACTAGCGGGGGTAATACGCAGTATTTT. This codes for CASSESTSGGNTQYF.

This clone was picked up one time. The rearrangement links TRBV5-4 to TRBJ2-3; 8 bases fit TRBD2. The germline V gene encodes CDR1 SGHNT and CDR2 YYREEE (reference sequence). The CDR3 is made up of 16 amino acids. V shed 3 bases, J shed 2 bases, and the junction held 8 bases outside the gene matches. The DNA of the CDR3 is TGTGCCAGCAGCTCTGGGACTAGATTGTCCACAGATACGCAGTATTTT. This encodes CASSSGTRLSTDTQYF. Drawing the rest from reference TRBV5-4 and TRBJ2-3, the complete variable domain is ETGVTQSPTHLIKTRGQQVTLRCSSQSGHNTVSWYQQALGQGPQFIFQYYREEENGRGNFPPRFSGLQFPNYSSELNVNALELDDSALYLCASSSGTRLSTDTQYFGPGTRLTVL.

V gene TRBV18 combines with J gene TRBJ2-3; 7 nucleotides match TRBD1. Trimming at V came to 4 bases and at J to 2 bases, leaving 12 bases not matched to a gene. The V gene's germline CDR1 is KGHSH and CDR2 LQKENI. The CDR3 runs 17 residues. CDR3 region: CASSLQGDGRDTDTQYF. The CDR3 DNA is TGTGCCAGCTCACTTCAGGGGGATGGTCGAGACACAGATACGCAGTATTTT.

This clone turned up a few times. The chain has TRBV5-4 and TRBJ2-3, with TRBD2 matching 15 bases. The CDR3 contains 17 residues. Trimming took 4 bases from V and 2 from J; bases not matched to a gene: 5. The germline gives CDR1 SGHNT, CDR2 YYREEE (reference sequence). DNA of the CDR3: TGTGCCAGCAGCCACGGACTAGCGGGGGGGAACACAGATACGCAGTATTTT. Its protein is CASSHGLAGGNTDTQYF.

The rearrangement links TRBV28 to TRBJ1-4, with D possibly being TRBD1 (5 bases). Germline lookup yields CDR1 MDHEN and CDR2 SYDVKM. Between the trimmed V and J ends, which lost 4 bases and 4 bases, there was a span of 10 bases. The CDR3 loop spans 14 amino acids. In DNA, the CDR3 is TGTGCCAGCAGTTCGACAGCTTTTAATGAAAAACTGTTTTTT. Translating it yields CASSSTAFNEKLFF.

This clone was seen only once. The V and J genes are TRBV29-1 and TRBJ2-5, with a weak D call TRBD2 (6 bases). The V gene lost 2 bases and the J gene lost 7 bases, with 8 bases spanning the gap. CDR1 is SQVTM, CDR2 ANQGSEA, per germline. The CDR3 has 11 residues. CDR3 region: CSVEIAATQYF. The CDR3 DNA sequence: TGCAGCGTTGAAATAGCGGCGACCCAGTACTTC.

This rearrangement joins TRBV9 to TRBJ2-3; 7 bases fit TRBD2. Germline-derived CDR1 and CDR2 are SGDLS and YYNGEE. This CDR3 is built from 16 residues. Trimming removed 1 base from V and 2 bases from J; junction bases left unmatched: 7. The CDR3 bases are TGTGCCAGCAGCGTACGCGGGGGAACCCCCACAGATACGCAGTATTTT. Amino acids: CASSVRGGTPTDTQYF.

This clone showed up just a few times. The chain couples TRBV2 to TRBJ1-3; perhaps TRBD1 as D (6 bases). The CDR3 extends over 16 amino acids. Per germline, CDR1 SNHLY and CDR2 FYNNEI. V lost 2 bases and J lost 1, with 12 bases in between. This chain's CDR3 is CASSERGGKSGNTIYF. The DNA of the CDR3 is TGTGCCAGCAGTGAAAGGGGGGGCAAGTCTGGAAACACCATATATTTT.

The rearrangement joins TRBV11-2 to TRBJ1-1; a weak D match, TRBD1 (5 bases). Trimming shortened V by 5 bases and J by 3 bases, and 19 bases separated the two germline ends. The CDR3 contains 16 residues. Germline V gene sequence: CDR1 SGHAT, CDR2 FQNNGV. This CDR3 reads CASSPPGGRLYTEAFF. In DNA form, the CDR3 reads TGTGCCAGCAGCCCCCCCGGGGGACGTCTGTACACTGAAGCTTTCTTT. Supplemented by reference TRBV11-2 and TRBJ1-1, the full variable domain reads EAGVAQSPRYKIIEKRQSVAFWCNPISGHATLYWYQQILGQGPKLLIQFQNNGVVDDSQLPKDRFSAERLKGVDSTLKIQPAKLEDSAVYLCASSPPGGRLYTEAFFGQGTRLTVV.

The V gene is TRBV5-1, the J gene TRBJ2-5; TRBD1 matches at 7 bases. In germline, CDR1 is SGHRS, CDR2 YFSETQ. Trimming cost V 0 bases and J 3 bases; bases outside gene matches: 8. This CDR3 has 16 amino acids. CDR3 amino acids: CASSLVGTDREETQYF. The CDR3 DNA reads TGCGCCAGCAGCTTGGTGGGCACCGACAGGGAAGAGACCCAGTACTTC. Full variable domain (missing parts from reference TRBV5-1 and TRBJ2-5): KAGVTQTPRYLIKTRGQQVTLSCSPISGHRSVSWYQQTPGQGLQFLFEYFSETQRNKGNFPGRFSGRQFSNSRSEMNVSTLELGDSALYLCASSLVGTDREETQYFGPGTRLLVL.

This sequence joins TRBV2 and TRBJ2-5; 9 positions agree with TRBD1. The CDR3 has 13 residues. The germline gives CDR1 SNHLY, CDR2 FYNNEI. V trimming: 6 bases; J trimming: 3 bases; junction bases outside the gene matches: 2. The CDR3: CASSRDREETQYF. In nucleotides, the CDR3 is TGTGCCAGCAGCCGGGACAGGGAAGAGACCCAGTACTTC.

This rearrangement joins TRBV24-1 to TRBJ2-2; possibly TRBD2 for D (5 bases). Germline lookup yields CDR1 KGHDR and CDR2 SFDVKD. The CDR3 runs 18 residues. V was trimmed by 4 bases and J by 7 bases, leaving 24 bases between them. Here the CDR3 DNA reads TGTGCCACCAGTGACCCCAAAAGACCCGGCGGGCAGGTCGGGGAGCTGTTTTTT. This sequence encodes CATSDPKRPGGQVGELFF.

This chain links TRBV7-3 with TRBJ1-1; maybe TRBD1 (6 bases). The V gene lost 1 base and the J gene lost 4 bases, with 10 bases spanning the gap. The germline CDR1 and CDR2 sequences are SGHTA and FQGTGA. The CDR3 covers 14 residues. This CDR3 reads CASSLMGAGTEAFF. The CDR3 coding sequence is TGTGCCAGCAGCTTAATGGGGGCGGGCACTGAAGCTTTCTTT.

The genes are TRBV7-8 and TRBJ2-2, with D tentatively TRBD1 (5 bases). In germline, CDR1 is SGHVS, CDR2 FQNEAQ. V dropped 4 bases and J dropped 5 bases, with 14 bases sitting between them. The CDR3 has 15 residues. CDR3 protein: CASSSNTGFTGELFF. The CDR3 bases are TGTGCCAGCAGCTCCAATACAGGCTTTACCGGGGAGCTGTTTTTT.

The gene calls are TRBV28 and TRBJ1-6; 7 positions match TRBD1. Per germline, CDR1 MDHEN and CDR2 SYDVKM. V was clipped by 8 bases and J by 4 bases; unmatched bases: 2. The CDR3 loop spans 13 amino acids. CDR3 in DNA: TGTGCCAGCGGGGACAGTTATAATTCACCCCTCCACTTT. It yields the protein CASGDSYNSPLHF.

This clone was observed a few times. The chain employs TRBV15 and TRBJ2-7; no reliable D call. The ends were cut back, 0 bases at V and 6 bases at J, with 6 bases in the middle. This CDR3 has 12 residues. CDR1 and CDR2 (germline): LNHNV, YYDKDF (reference sequence). The DNA for the CDR3 is TGTGCCACCAGCAGAGATCTTGTCGAGCAGTACTTC. Translation gives CATSRDLVEQYF.

This chain joins TRBV19 and TRBJ2-2, with 12 bases matching TRBD2. CDR1 and CDR2 (germline): LNHDA, SQIVND (reference sequence). V gave up 4 bases and J gave up 7 bases; unmatched junction bases: 7. This CDR3 region has 16 residues. CDR3 nucleotide sequence: TGTGCCAGTAGTACCCGACTAGCGGGAGTGGGCGGGGAGCTGTTTTTT. Translating gives CASSTRLAGVGGELFF.

The chain joins TRBV5-5 to TRBJ2-7; 8 nucleotides match TRBD1. CDR3 length: 14 residues. Germline CDR1 SGHKS, CDR2 YYEKEE (reference sequence). V was pared by 5 bases and J by 2 bases, with 6 bases of the junction left unmatched. The CDR3 sequence is CASRAPGQAYEQYF. For the CDR3, the DNA is TGTGCCAGCAGAGCCCCGGGACAGGCCTACGAGCAGTACTTC.

V usage is TRBV10-3 and J usage is TRBJ1-6; D perhaps matches TRBD1 (5 bases). CDR1 ENHRY and CDR2 SYGVKD come from the germline V gene. Trimming removed 7 bases at V and 7 bases at J, with 17 bases between. There are 15 residues in the CDR3. CDR3 in DNA: TGTGCCATCATGGGGCAGATGGTACAGAATTCACCCCTCCACTTT. This encodes CAIMGQMVQNSPLHF.

The chain is built from TRBV7-2 and TRBJ2-7, with 10 nucleotides matching TRBD2. The CDR3 sequence is 15 residues long. The germline gives CDR1 SGHTA, CDR2 FQGNSA. The junction had 3 bases not matched to a gene; V was cut back by 1 base and J by 3 bases. The CDR3, as DNA: TGTGCCAGCAGCTTAGGGAGCGGGAGGGGCTACGAGCAGTACTTC. Protein product: CASSLGSGRGYEQYF.